This TCR beta chain was observed in a study of shared clonotypes between healthy human individuals. This CDR3 is 13 amino acids long. Germline V gene lookup returns CDR1 SGHTA and CDR2 FQGNSA. Trimming took 5 bases from V and 1 from J, leaving 8 bases between them. Clones were read by immunoSEQ multiplex PCR, and TCRdb kept only the in-frame ones, dropping some. The data show about 2.4 million clones, with roughly 93% seen just once and 0.36% held by the top ten. This TCR came from a young man in good health. Some clones in this sample may be carry-over from other donors' samples. Sample: naive CD4+ T cells from PBMCs. Subset indicated: CD45RA+ positively selected. The chain joins TRBV7-2 to TRBJ1-1; no reliable D call. CDR3 nucleotides: TGTGCCAGCAGCCAAGTCCAGAACACTGAAGCTTTCTTT. It translates to CASSQVQNTEAFF. Filled out from reference TRBV7-2 and TRBJ1-1, the complete variable domain reads GAGVSQSPSNKVTEKGKDVELRCDPISGHTALYWYRQSLGQGLEFLIYFQGNSAPDKSGLPSDRFSAERTGGSVSTLTIQRTQQEDSAVYLCASSQVQNTEAFFGQGTRLTVV.